Given below is one T cell receptor (beta chain) in context. Original methodology: Cell counts per sample came from amplifying reference gene primers. Sequencing used immunoSEQ multiplex PCR; TCRdb keeps in-frame clones, though not all of them. That table gives V, J and clone size, and the DNA gave D and trimming. The sample includes about 68,000 clones, 90% of them seen just once. This sample is drawn from a study of blood T cell repertoires in COVID-19. This CDR3 is 15 amino acids long. Germline V CDR1 and CDR2: LNHDA, SQIVND (reference sequence). Deletions cut 6 bases from V and 2 bases from J, with 17 bases between.

The source material was peripheral blood. The chain carries TRBV19 and TRBJ2-7; the D gene is possibly TRBD1 (5 bases). This sequence originates from a man aged 45-60 years with COVID-19, enrolled during active disease. This chain's CDR3 is CASRLWGTGTYEQYF. The CDR3, as DNA: TGTGCCAGTAGACTATGGGGAACAGGTACCTACGAGCAGTACTTC.